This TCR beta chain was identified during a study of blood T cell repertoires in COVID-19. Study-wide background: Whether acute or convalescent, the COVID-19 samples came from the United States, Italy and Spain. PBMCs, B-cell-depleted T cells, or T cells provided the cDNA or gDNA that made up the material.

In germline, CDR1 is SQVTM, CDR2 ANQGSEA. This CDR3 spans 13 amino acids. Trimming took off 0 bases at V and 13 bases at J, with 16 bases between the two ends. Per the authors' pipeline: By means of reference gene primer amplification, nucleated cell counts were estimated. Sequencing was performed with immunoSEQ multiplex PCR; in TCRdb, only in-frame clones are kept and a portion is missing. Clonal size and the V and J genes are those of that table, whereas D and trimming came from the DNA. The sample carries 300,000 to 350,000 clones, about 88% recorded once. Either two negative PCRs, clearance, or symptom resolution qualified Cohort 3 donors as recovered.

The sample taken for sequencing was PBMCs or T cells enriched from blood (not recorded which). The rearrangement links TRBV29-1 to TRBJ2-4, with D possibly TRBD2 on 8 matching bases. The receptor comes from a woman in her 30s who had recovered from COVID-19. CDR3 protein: CSVEDQVAGQQYF. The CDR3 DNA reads TGCAGCGTTGAAGATCAAGTAGCGGGACAGCAGTACTTC.